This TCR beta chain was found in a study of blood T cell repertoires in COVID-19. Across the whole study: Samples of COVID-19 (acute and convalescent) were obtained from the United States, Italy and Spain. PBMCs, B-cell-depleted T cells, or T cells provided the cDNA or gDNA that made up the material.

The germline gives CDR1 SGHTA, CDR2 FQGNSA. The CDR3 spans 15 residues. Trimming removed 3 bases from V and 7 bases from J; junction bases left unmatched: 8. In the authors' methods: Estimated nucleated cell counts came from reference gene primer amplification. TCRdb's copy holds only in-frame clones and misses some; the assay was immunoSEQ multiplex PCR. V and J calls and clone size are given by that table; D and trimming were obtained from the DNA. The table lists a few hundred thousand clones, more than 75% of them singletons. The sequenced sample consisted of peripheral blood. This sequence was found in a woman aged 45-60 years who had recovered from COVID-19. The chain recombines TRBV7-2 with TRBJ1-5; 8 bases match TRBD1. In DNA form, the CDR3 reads TGTGCCAGCAGCTTGGGGGAGGACAGGGTCCAGCCCCAGCATTTT. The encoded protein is CASSLGEDRVQPQHF.